This T cell receptor (beta chain) was sequenced in a study of shared clonotypes between healthy human individuals. Replicate PCRs from sorted subsets contained around 200 ng DNA, which is roughly 30,000 T cell genomes. The table came from immunoSEQ multiplex PCR; TCRdb's copy has only in-frame clones and leaves some out. The data contain under 650,000 clones, less than 96% of them singletons. This clonotype was sampled from a woman in her twenties or thirties in good health. Sequenced sample: naive CD4+ T cells sorted from blood. Subset specified: CD45RA+ positively selected.

CDR3 bases: TGCGCCAGCAATCGCGGACAGGGCCCCTACAATGAGCAGTTCTTC. It encodes CASNRGQGPYNEQFF. The chain joins TRBV5-1 to TRBJ2-1, with TRBD1 identical over 8 bases. Germline-derived CDR1 and CDR2 are SGHRS and YFSETQ. Losses at the gene ends were 6 bases for V and 2 bases for J; bases not matched to a gene: 7. This CDR3 is built from 15 residues.